This T cell receptor beta chain derives from a study of T-cell memory formation after mild COVID-19. Study-wide results and caveats: Cross-reactive memory appears to have joined, as suggested by some responding clones showing up in pre-infection memory. Shrinking CD4+ clones were chiefly CM and EM; CD8+ ones were chiefly EMRA.

Germline CDR1 and CDR2: DFQATT and SNEGSKA (reference sequence). The CDR3 totals 14 residues. Trimming cost V 2 bases and J 7 bases, with 17 bases left between them. This clonotype was found a few times. Its specificity is not known. Via MiXCR, TCRdb re-called the 5' RACE reads, giving one row per CDR3 protein. The data show roughly 400,000 distinct CDR3 sequences, with around 24% seen just once and roughly 8.7% held by the top ten. The specimen was PBMCs or a T cell subset sorted from them (not recorded which). The sequence was collected from an adult woman who had mild COVID-19 (a few samples of this study predate the infection). Cell type and time point are not known. V is TRBV20-1 and J is TRBJ1-1; D possibly corresponds to TRBD1 (5 bases). The CDR3 reads CSARTSGRKIEAFF. The CDR3, as DNA: TGCAGTGCTAGAACTTCGGGACGGAAAATTGAAGCTTTCTTT.